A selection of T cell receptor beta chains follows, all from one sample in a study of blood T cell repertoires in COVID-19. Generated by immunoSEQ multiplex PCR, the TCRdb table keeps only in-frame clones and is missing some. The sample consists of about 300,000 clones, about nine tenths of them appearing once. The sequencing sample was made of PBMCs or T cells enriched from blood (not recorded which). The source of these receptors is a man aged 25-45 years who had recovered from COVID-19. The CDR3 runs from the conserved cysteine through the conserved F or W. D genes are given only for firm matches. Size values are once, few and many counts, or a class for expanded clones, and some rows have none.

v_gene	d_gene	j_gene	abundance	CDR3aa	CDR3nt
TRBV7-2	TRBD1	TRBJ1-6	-	CAGTARNSPLHF	TGTGCCGGGACAGCGCGGAATTCACCCCTCCACTTT
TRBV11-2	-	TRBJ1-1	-	CASSLDLGGADEAFF	TGTGCCAGCAGCTTAGATTTAGGAGGGGCGGATGAAGCTTTCTTT
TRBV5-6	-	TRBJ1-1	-	CASSLGFGHDEAFF	TGTGCCAGCAGCTTGGGATTTGGGCATGATGAAGCTTTCTTT
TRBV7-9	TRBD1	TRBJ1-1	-	CASTGGGSKMNTEAFF	TGTGCCAGCACAGGGGGAGGGTCCAAGATGAACACTGAAGCTTTCTTT
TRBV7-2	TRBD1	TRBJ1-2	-	CASSLGGGGAYGYTF	TGTGCCAGCAGCTTAGGAGGAGGGGGCGCCTATGGCTACACCTTC
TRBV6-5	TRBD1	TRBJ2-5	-	CATKRGQIQETQYF	TGTGCCACCAAACGGGGACAGATCCAAGAGACCCAGTACTTC
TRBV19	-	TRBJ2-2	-	CASSAVELYANTGELFF	TGTGCCAGTAGTGCAGTGGAGCTATACGCGAACACCGGGGAGCTGTTTTTT
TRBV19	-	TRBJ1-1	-	CASSIGSLKSTEAFF	TGTGCCAGTAGTATAGGCTCGTTGAAGAGCACTGAAGCTTTCTTT
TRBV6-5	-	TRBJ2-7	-	CASSYSWVREQYF	TGTGCCAGCAGTTACTCGTGGGTGAGGGAGCAGTACTTC
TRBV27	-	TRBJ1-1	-	CASSLLGRSTEAFF	TGTGCCAGCAGTTTACTGGGCAGGTCCACTGAAGCTTTCTTT
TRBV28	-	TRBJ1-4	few	CASSPSNSGEKLFF	TGTGCCAGCAGTCCCAGTAATTCGGGTGAAAAACTGTTTTTT
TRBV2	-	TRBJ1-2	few	CASSKDSLAYGYTF	TGTGCCAGCAGTAAGGACAGCTTAGCCTATGGCTACACCTTC
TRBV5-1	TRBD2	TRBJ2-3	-	CASSFSSGGATDTQYF	TGCGCCAGCAGCTTCTCTAGCGGGGGGGCGACAGATACGCAGTATTTT
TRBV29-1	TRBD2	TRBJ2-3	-	CSGLAGAEDTQYF	TGCAGCGGATTAGCGGGAGCGGAAGATACGCAGTATTTT
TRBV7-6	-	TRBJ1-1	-	CASSLVPGLNTEAFF	TGTGCCAGCAGCTTAGTCCCGGGGTTGAACACTGAAGCTTTCTTT
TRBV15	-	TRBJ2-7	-	CATSEGLPGEQYF	TGTGCCACCAGCGAGGGACTCCCGGGAGAGCAGTACTTC
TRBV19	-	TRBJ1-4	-	CASNWGGSKLFF	TGTGCCAGTAACTGGGGGGGGAGCAAACTGTTTTTT
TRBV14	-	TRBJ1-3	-	CASSQVTGGGNTIYF	TGTGCCAGCAGCCAAGTGACAGGCGGCGGAAACACCATATATTTT
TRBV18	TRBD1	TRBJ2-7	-	CASSPPGQAPYEQYF	TGTGCCAGCTCACCACCGGGACAGGCCCCTTACGAGCAGTACTTC
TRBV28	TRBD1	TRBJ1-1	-	CASSFRDRRNTEAFF	TGTGCCAGCAGTTTTCGGGACAGGAGGAACACTGAAGCTTTCTTT
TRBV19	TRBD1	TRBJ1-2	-	CATVRGQGVGGYTF	TGTGCCACCGTAAGGGGACAGGGGGTAGGTGGCTACACCTTC
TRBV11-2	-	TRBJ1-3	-	CASSLEPRGGNTIYF	TGTGCCAGCAGCTTAGAACCCAGGGGAGGAAACACCATATATTTT
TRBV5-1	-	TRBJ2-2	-	CASSRGLRETGELFF	TGCGCCAGCAGCCGAGGACTCAGAGAAACCGGGGAGCTGTTTTTT
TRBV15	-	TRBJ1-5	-	CATSRDRGGGSEPQHF	TGTGCCACCAGCAGAGATCGCGGGGGCGGTTCGGAGCCCCAGCATTTT
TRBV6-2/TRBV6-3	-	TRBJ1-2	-	CASSYTQGGSGYTF	TGTGCCAGCAGTTACACCCAGGGAGGCTCTGGCTACACCTTC
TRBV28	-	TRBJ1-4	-	CASSLWTQGREKLFF	TGTGCCAGCAGTTTATGGACACAGGGTCGGGAAAAACTGTTTTTT
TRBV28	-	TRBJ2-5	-	CASRSRRAGARETQYF	TGTGCCAGCAGATCTCGGAGGGCGGGGGCGCGAGAGACCCAGTACTTC
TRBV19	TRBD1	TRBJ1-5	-	CASSIGGTVRNQPQHF	TGTGCCAGTAGTATAGGGGGGACAGTCCGCAATCAGCCCCAGCATTTT
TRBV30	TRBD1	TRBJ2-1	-	CAWSGDRVNEQFF	TGTGCCTGGAGTGGGGACAGGGTCAATGAGCAGTTCTTC
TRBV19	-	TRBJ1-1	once	CASSIGELPNTEAFF	TGTGCCAGTAGTATAGGCGAACTGCCGAACACTGAAGCTTTCTTT
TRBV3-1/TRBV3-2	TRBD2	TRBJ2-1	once	CASSQGNSGYSSYNEQFF	TGTGCCAGCAGCCAAGGCAATAGCGGGTATTCCTCCTACAATGAGCAGTTCTTC
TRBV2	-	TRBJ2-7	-	CASSEGPPTVSYEQYF	TGTGCCAGCAGTGAAGGACCACCGACAGTCTCCTACGAGCAGTACTTC
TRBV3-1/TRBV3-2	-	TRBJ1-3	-	CASSQDPTDSGNTIYF	TGTGCCAGCAGCCAAGATCCGACAGATTCTGGAAACACCATATATTTT
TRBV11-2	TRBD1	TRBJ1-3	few	CASSEWGTVGSGNTIYF	TGTGCCAGCAGCGAGTGGGGGACAGTTGGCTCTGGAAACACCATATATTTT
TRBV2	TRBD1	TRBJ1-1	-	CASIPTGGDTEAFF	TGTGCCAGCATTCCGACAGGGGGGGACACTGAAGCTTTCTTT
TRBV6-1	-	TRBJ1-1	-	CASSEAGMNTEAFF	TGTGCCAGCAGTGAGGCAGGGATGAACACTGAAGCTTTCTTT
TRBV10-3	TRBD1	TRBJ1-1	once	CAIRPQTGGTEAFF	TGTGCCATCAGGCCACAGACAGGGGGCACTGAAGCTTTCTTT
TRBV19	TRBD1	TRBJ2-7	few	CASSMGTGGYEQYF	TGTGCCAGTAGTATGGGGACAGGGGGCTACGAGCAGTACTTC
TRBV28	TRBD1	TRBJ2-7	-	CASSPWDSGYEQYF	TGTGCCAGCAGTCCCTGGGACAGCGGCTACGAGCAGTACTTC
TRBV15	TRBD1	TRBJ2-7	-	CATSRDGTGALDEQYF	TGTGCCACCAGCAGAGATGGGACAGGGGCTTTGGACGAGCAGTACTTC
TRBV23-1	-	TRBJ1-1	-	CASSPPRAAEAFF	TGCGCCAGCAGTCCCCCCAGGGCTGCTGAAGCTTTCTTT
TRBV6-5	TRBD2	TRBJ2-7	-	CATRAGGGYEQYF	TGTGCCACCAGGGCGGGAGGAGGTTACGAGCAGTACTTC
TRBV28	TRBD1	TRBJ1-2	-	CASSTDRGRVGGYTF	TGTGCCAGCAGTACCGACAGGGGGCGGGTGGGAGGCTACACCTTC
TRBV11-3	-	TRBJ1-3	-	CASRSPWESGNTIYF	TGTGCCAGCAGATCCCCCTGGGAGTCTGGAAACACCATATATTTT
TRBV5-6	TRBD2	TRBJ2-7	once	CASSPRATSDEQYF	TGTGCCAGCAGCCCGAGGGCGACTAGCGACGAGCAGTACTTC
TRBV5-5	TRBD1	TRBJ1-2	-	CASSLHGQADYGYTF	TGTGCCAGCAGCTTGCATGGACAGGCGGACTATGGCTACACCTTC
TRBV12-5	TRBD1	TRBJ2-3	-	CASGLSRGQIADTQYF	TGTGCTAGTGGTTTGTCGAGGGGGCAGATAGCTGATACGCAGTATTTT
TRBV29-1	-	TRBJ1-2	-	CSVEGTQVRGYTF	TGCAGCGTTGAAGGGACTCAAGTTCGGGGCTACACCTTC
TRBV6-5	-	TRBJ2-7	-	CAIRNGAFEQYF	TGTGCCATCAGAAATGGGGCGTTCGAGCAGTACTTC
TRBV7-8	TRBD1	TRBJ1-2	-	CASSLRVATGPDRNYGYTF	TGTGCCAGCAGCTTAAGGGTCGCGACAGGGCCTGATAGAAACTATGGCTACACCTTC
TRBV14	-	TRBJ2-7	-	CASSLSQVPSYEQYF	TGTGCCAGCAGCCTGTCTCAGGTCCCTTCCTACGAGCAGTACTTC
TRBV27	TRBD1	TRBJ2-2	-	CASRQGSNTGELFF	TGTGCCAGCCGACAGGGTTCTAACACCGGGGAGCTGTTTTTT
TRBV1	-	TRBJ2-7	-	CTSSQVISPETPIGYEQYF	TGCACCAGCAGCCAAGTTATTAGCCCCGAGACTCCGATTGGGTACGAGCAGTACTTC
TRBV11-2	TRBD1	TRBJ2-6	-	CASSFNRGSGANVLTF	TGTGCCAGCAGCTTTAACAGGGGCTCTGGGGCCAACGTCCTGACTTTC
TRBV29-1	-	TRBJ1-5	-	CSVLSGGGTQPQHF	TGCAGCGTTTTATCGGGGGGAGGTACTCAGCCCCAGCATTTT
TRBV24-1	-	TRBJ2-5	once	CATSDQGRETQYF	TGTGCCACCAGTGACCAGGGGAGAGAGACCCAGTACTTC
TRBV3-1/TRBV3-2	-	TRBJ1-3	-	CASSQSRGASGNTIYF	TGTGCCAGCAGCCAGTCCCGGGGGGCGTCTGGAAACACCATATATTTT
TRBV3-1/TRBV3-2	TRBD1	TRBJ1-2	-	CASSQGGTGGLYGYTF	TGTGCCAGCAGCCAAGGGGGGACAGGGGGCCTCTATGGCTACACCTTC